This T cell receptor beta chain was sequenced for a study of blood T cell repertoires in COVID-19. The wider study: T cells, B-cell-depleted T cells, or PBMCs provided the cDNA or gDNA that served as material.

Germline V lookup: CDR1 KGHSH, CDR2 LQKENI. Trimming shortened V by 6 bases and J by 2 bases, and 20 bases separated the two germline ends. The CDR3 contains 16 residues. Authors' methods: Estimation of nucleated cell counts relied on the amplification of reference gene primers. Profiling relied on immunoSEQ multiplex PCR, and the TCRdb table lists in-frame clones only, not all of them. V, J and clone size reflect that table, while D and trimming were determined from the DNA. The table lists roughly 200,000 clones, about nine tenths of them singletons. This clone was picked up one time. Sample: peripheral blood. The receptor was isolated from a man in his late teens or twenties with active or convalescent COVID-19. V usage is TRBV18 and J usage is TRBJ2-7; tentative D call: TRBD2 (6 bases). CDR3 nucleotide sequence: TGTGCCAGCTCGCAACCGGGAGCTCCCTCCGCCTACGAGCAGTACTTC. Translating gives CASSQPGAPSAYEQYF. Filled out from reference TRBV18 and TRBJ2-7, the complete variable domain reads NAGVMQNPRHLVRRRGQEARLRCSPMKGHSHVYWYRQLPEEGLKFMVYLQKENIIDESGMPKERFSAEFPKEGPSILRIQQVVRGDSAAYFCASSQPGAPSAYEQYFGPGTRLTVT.